These 10 T cell receptor beta chains were sequenced from one sample in a study of cytomegalovirus exposure and HLA in healthy donors. Here immunoSEQ multiplex PCR was the method, and the copy in TCRdb shows in-frame clones only, minus some. The top ten hold about 3% of the sample, which has around 150,000 clones, approximately 90% seen once. The specimen was PBMCs. These receptors originate from a man between 18 and 29 years old in good health and CMV-seronegative.

The chain has TRBV30 and TRBJ1-5, with D maybe TRBD1 (5 bases). Per germline, CDR1 GTSNPN and CDR2 SVGIG (reference sequence). The CDR3 covers 14 residues. The V end was cut by 0 bases, the J end by 4 bases, with 10 bases between. CDR3 loop: CAWSVGALNQPQHF. The CDR3 DNA reads as TGTGCCTGGAGTGTAGGGGCCCTTAATCAGCCCCAGCATTTT.

This clone was counted many times. V is TRBV10-2 and J is TRBJ1-5, with D unclear. The ends were cut back, 6 bases at V and 7 bases at J, with 13 bases in the middle. This CDR3 contains 13 residues. CDR1 and CDR2 from the germline V gene are WSHSY and SAAADI. The CDR3 region has the DNA TGCGCCAGCAGAGATACCCTCGGGCAGCCCCAGCATTTT. Its protein is CASRDTLGQPQHF.

The chain links TRBV7-2 to TRBJ2-2, with 11 positions matching TRBD2. Per the germline V gene, CDR1 is SGHTA and CDR2 is FQGNSA. V shed 5 bases and J 4 bases; nucleotides not matched to a gene: 12. This CDR3 has 18 residues. The CDR3: CASSQEDSLAGGTGELFF. The CDR3 nucleotides are TGTGCCAGCAGCCAAGAGGACTCTCTAGCGGGAGGCACCGGGGAGCTGTTTTTT. The complete variable domain, with remaining parts taken from reference TRBV7-2 and TRBJ2-2, reads GAGVSQSPSNKVTEKGKDVELRCDPISGHTALYWYRQSLGQGLEFLIYFQGNSAPDKSGLPSDRFSAERTGGSVSTLTIQRTQQEDSAVYLCASSQEDSLAGGTGELFFGEGSRLTVL.

The gene calls are TRBV2 and TRBJ2-7; 7 bases match TRBD1. CDR1 SNHLY and CDR2 FYNNEI come from the germline V gene. The CDR3 is 15 amino acids. The V segment lost 5 bases and the J segment 1 base; nucleotides outside the gene matches: 8. In DNA, the CDR3 is TGTGCCAGCAGTACAGGGGAGCGAGGTTCCTACGAGCAGTACTTC. Amino acids: CASSTGERGSYEQYF. Supplemented by reference TRBV2 and TRBJ2-7, the full variable domain reads EPEVTQTPSHQVTQMGQEVILRCVPISNHLYFYWYRQILGQKVEFLVSFYNNEISEKSEIFDDQFSVERPDGSNFTLKIRSTKLEDSAMYFCASSTGERGSYEQYFGPGTRLTVT.

The chain recombines TRBV6-1 with TRBJ1-1; D ambiguous. Germline V gene data show CDR1 as MNHNS and CDR2 as SASEGT. The CDR3 has 14 residues. Between the trimmed V and J ends, which lost 0 bases and 6 bases, there was a span of 11 bases. Here the CDR3 reads CASSEARGLSEAFF. CDR3 DNA sequence: TGTGCCAGCAGTGAAGCGCGAGGGCTGTCTGAAGCTTTCTTT.

This chain joins TRBV6-1 and TRBJ1-5; a weak D match, TRBD1 (6 bases). The CDR3 length is 15 residues. Germline V CDR1 and CDR2: MNHNS, SASEGT. Trimming shortened V by 6 bases and J by 8 bases, and 20 bases separated the two germline ends. The CDR3 DNA reads TGTGCCAGCAGCGGGGGGGCAGGGCCTCAAGAGCCCCAGCATTTT. Its translation is CASSGGAGPQEPQHF.

V usage is TRBV11-2 and J usage is TRBJ2-2; a possible D gene is TRBD2 (6 bases). In germline, CDR1 is SGHAT, CDR2 FQNNGV. The CDR3 is 17 amino acids. Trimming took off 8 bases at V and 0 bases at J, with 19 bases between the two ends. CDR3 in amino acids: CASGSPSWGANTGELFF. In DNA, the CDR3 is TGTGCCAGCGGTTCACCCAGTTGGGGGGCGAACACCGGGGAGCTGTTTTTT.

The gene calls are TRBV20-1 and TRBJ2-7; TRBD2 might be the D (5 bases). Trimming removed 6 bases at V and 4 bases at J, with 10 bases between. The CDR3 extends over 11 amino acids. CDR1 DFQATT and CDR2 SNEGSKA come from the germline V gene (reference sequence). CDR3 nucleotide sequence: TGCAGTGCCCTTCGGGAATACGAGCAGTACGTC. The encoded protein is CSALREYEQYV.

CDR3 coding DNA: TGCGCCAGCAGCCAAGTGAGGGACACGGGCCATCAGCCCCAGCATTTT. Translated: CASSQVRDTGHQPQHF. The V call is TRBV4-1, the J call TRBJ1-5; D is perhaps TRBD1 (6 bases). V was cut by 1 base and J by 5 bases, with 15 bases left in between. Germline V gene data show CDR1 as MGHRA and CDR2 as YSYEKL. The CDR3 is 16 residues long.

The gene calls are TRBV6-1 and TRBJ1-2; no reliable D call. V dropped 6 bases and J dropped 6 bases, with 11 bases sitting between them. This CDR3 spans 12 amino acids. CDR1 MNHNS and CDR2 SASEGT come from the germline V gene. The CDR3 sequence is CASRRAGDGYTF. The CDR3 nucleotides read TGTGCCAGCAGGAGGGCGGGTGATGGCTACACCTTC.